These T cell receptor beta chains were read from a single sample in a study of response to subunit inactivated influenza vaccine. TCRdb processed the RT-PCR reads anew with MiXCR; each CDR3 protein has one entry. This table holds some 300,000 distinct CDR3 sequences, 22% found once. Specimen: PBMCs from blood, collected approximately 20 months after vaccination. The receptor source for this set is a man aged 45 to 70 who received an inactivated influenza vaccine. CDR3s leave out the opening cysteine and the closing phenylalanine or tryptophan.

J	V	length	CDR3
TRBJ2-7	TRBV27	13	ASSRKGAPGYEQY
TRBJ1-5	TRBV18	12	ASSPSDSNQPQH
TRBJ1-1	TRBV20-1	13	SARDPGGSNTEAF
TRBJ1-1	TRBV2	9	ASKGGTEAF
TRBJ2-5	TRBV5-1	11	ASSAGTRETQY
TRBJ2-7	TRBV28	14	ASSLPRDSDSYEQY
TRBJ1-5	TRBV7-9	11	ASSEGSNQPQH
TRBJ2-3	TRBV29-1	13	SVGTGQLWTDTQY
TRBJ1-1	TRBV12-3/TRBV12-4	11	ASKGDTVLEAF
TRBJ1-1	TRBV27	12	ASSLRQRNTEAF
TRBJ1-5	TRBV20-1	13	SASRGDRNWQPQH
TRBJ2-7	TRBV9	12	ASSVGGLAYEQY
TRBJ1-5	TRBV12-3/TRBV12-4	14	ASSTLTGTFNQPQH
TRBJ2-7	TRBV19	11	ASSGDSSYEQY
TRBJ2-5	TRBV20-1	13	SANPTSGSGETQY
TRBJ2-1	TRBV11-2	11	ASSLGGLDEQF
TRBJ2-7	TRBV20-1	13	SARDKLHVSYEQY
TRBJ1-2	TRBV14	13	ASSQDVGFSYGYT
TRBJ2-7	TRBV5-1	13	ASSFGTGGAYEQY
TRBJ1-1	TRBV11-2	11	ASSIGVDTEAF
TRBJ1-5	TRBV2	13	ATSEGGFGNQPQH
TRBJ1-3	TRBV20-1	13	SARDPQGAGNTIY
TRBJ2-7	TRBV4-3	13	ASAAKTGPSYEQY
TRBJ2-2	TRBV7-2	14	ASSWSWGQGSGELF
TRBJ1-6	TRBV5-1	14	ASRFTTGNQRSPLH
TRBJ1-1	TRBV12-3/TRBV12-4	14	ASTPTSGAQHTEAF
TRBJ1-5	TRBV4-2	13	ASSPRQGEWLTQH
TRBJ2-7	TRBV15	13	ATSRELVGGHEQY
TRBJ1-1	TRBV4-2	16	ASSQDPMDGGLNTEAF
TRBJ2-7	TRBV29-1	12	SVEEGRSSYEQY
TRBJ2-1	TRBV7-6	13	VSSFSGEAYNEQF
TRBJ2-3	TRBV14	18	ASSQVHWASRDTNTDTQY
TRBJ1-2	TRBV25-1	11	ASRQTGTDGYT
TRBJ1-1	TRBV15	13	ATRSPPVENTEAF
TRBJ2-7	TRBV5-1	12	ASSAGTGSYEQY
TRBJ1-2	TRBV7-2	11	ASKPGRNYGYT
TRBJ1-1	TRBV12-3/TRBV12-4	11	ASRQGGGTEAF
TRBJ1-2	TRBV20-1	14	SARDQGALLNYGYT
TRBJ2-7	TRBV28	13	ASNRGGRSSYEQY
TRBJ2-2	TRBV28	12	ASRPPLKDGELF
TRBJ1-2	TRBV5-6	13	ASSPNIGVYYGYT
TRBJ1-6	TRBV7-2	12	ASSSDRERFSLH
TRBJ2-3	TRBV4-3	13	ASSPSGLPQDTQY
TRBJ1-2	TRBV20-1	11	SASTVGVRGYT
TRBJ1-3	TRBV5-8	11	ASSLKSGNTIY
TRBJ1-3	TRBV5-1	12	ASFDRALGNTIY
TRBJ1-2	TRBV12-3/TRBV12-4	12	ASSFGGTNYGYT
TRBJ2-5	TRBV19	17	ASSIGWIDRTGQRETQY
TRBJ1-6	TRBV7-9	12	ASSLSGVGSPLH
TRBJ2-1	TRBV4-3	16	ANSQDSWPKGLSYEQF
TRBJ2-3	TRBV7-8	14	ASSLSESTSTDTQY
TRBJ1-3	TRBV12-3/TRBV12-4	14	ASSLGPGRGGNTIY
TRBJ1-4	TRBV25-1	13	ASSDPRSVGEKLF
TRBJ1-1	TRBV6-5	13	ASSSGQGLNTEAF